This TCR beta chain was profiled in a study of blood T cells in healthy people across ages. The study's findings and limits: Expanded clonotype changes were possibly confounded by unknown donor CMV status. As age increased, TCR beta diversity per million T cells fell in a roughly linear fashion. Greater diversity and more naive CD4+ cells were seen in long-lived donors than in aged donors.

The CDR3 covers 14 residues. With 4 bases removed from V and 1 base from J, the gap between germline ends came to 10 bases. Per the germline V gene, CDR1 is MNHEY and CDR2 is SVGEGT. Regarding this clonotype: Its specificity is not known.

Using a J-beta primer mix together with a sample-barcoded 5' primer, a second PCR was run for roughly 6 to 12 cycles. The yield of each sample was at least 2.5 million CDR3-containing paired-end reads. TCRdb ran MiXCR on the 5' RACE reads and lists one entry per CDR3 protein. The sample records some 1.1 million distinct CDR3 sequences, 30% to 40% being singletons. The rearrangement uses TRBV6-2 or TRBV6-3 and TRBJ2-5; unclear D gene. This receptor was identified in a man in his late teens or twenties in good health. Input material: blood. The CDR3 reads CASSLSEIQETQYF. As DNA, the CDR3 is TGTGCCAGCAGTTTATCGGAGATCCAAGAGACCCAGTACTTC.